This TCR beta chain was captured in a study of T cell responses to AZD1222 COVID-19 vaccine. Findings of the study overall: Seropositive status at baseline applied to only a handful of AZD1222 recipients. Within unmutated variant regions lay the reported targets of nearly half of spike-specific TCRs.

Sequencing was performed with immunoSEQ multiplex PCR; in TCRdb, only in-frame clones are kept and a portion is missing. The top ten hold about a tenth of the sample, which has fewer than 90,000 clones, nearly 90% seen once. The germline V gene has CDR1 SGHDN and CDR2 FVKESK. The V end lost 5 bases, the J end lost 9 bases, and 26 bases lay between the germline ends. This CDR3 is 17 amino acids long. With regard to this clone: The antigen is not known.

The gene calls are TRBV14 and TRBJ2-1, with D perhaps given as TRBD1 or TRBD2 (5 bases each). The sequencing used peripheral blood, collected on day 0 of AZD1222 vaccination. The TCR sequence derives from an adult in good health. CDR3 sequence: CASSEFPWGLFLSEQFF. In DNA form, the CDR3 reads TGTGCCAGCAGCGAATTCCCTTGGGGGTTGTTTCTGAGTGAGCAGTTCTTC. The complete variable domain, with remaining parts taken from reference TRBV14 and TRBJ2-1, reads EAGVTQFPSHSVIEKGQTVTLRCDPISGHDNLYWYRRVMGKEIKFLLHFVKESKQDESGMPNNRFLAERTGGTYSTLKVQPAELEDSGVYFCASSEFPWGLFLSEQFFGPGTRLTVL.